This T cell receptor beta chain was identified in a study of blood T cells in healthy people across ages (dated by TCRdb to the mid-2010s). About the investigation overall: In model experiments, template switching captured roughly one uniquely barcoded TCR beta cDNA molecule for every two T cells. To track age-related changes in TCR beta repertoire diversity, the study relied on deep sequencing normalized with unique cDNA molecular identifiers. The donors were split into four age groups: young (average about 16 years), middle-aged (over 35), aged (more than 55) and long-lived (roughly 86). To avoid experimental bias, donors of different ages were randomly spread across the sequencing lanes. Using the same blood draw, the study looked at two additional independent replicas of 1 million unique cDNA reads for two donors, one aged 18 to 29 and the other aged 80 or older.

This clonotype has just a few counts. Its antigen is still unknown. One base away there is no much larger clone; base qualities are not given. From cysteine to phenylalanine, the CDR3 is 11 amino acids long. The read is trimmed to its CDR3 DNA, 33 bases read in frame from base 1. V is cut back by 8 bases and J by 15 bases, with 10 bases in the junction unmatched. Overall results and qualifications from the work: Estimates of total diversity based on one million sequenced T cells were regarded as lower bounds and as underestimates. Observed TCR beta diversity per million T cells fell roughly linearly with age, and a significant reduction was already apparent by age about 36. Compared with the aged group, the long-lived group had more naive CD4+ T cells, fewer expanded clones and increased TCR diversity, suggesting age selection. There was a strong correlation between observed TCR beta diversity and the percentage of naive T cells measured by flow cytometry. Because the CMV infection status of the donors was unknown, age-related changes in expanded clonotypes may potentially have been confounded. Since profiling was done on bulk unsorted PBMCs, naive and antigen-experienced compartments could not be conclusively compared.

Systemically healthy Caucasian individuals from Russia, roughly 40 in total and aged about 6 to 95 years, were included as donors. Each donor gave approximately 9.3 milliliters of peripheral blood, collected into EDTA-treated Vacutainer tubes. PBMCs were isolated by Ficoll-Paque density-gradient centrifugation, with at least 6 million obtained per sample. Total RNA was extracted from PBMCs with Trizol reagent, with at least 6 micrograms obtained per sample. The percentages of naive CD45RAhigh/CD27high T cells were determined by flow cytometry on a PBMC aliquot from every donor. Libraries were made using 5' RACE. Sequencing instrument: Illumina HiSeq 2500. A second PCR of roughly 7 to 11 cycles was performed with a sample-barcoded 5' primer and a J-beta primer mix. Each TCR beta cDNA molecule received a unique molecular identifier from a template-switch 5' adaptor carrying 12 random nucleotides. At least 2.5 million CDR3-containing paired-end reads were obtained from each sample. All of the RNA was converted into first-strand cDNA using the Mint cDNA synthesis kit, with a TRBC-specific oligonucleotide serving as the primer. All cDNA was treated with uracil-DNA glycosylase and then went through a first 18-cycle PCR with the universal primers M1SS and BC2_uni_R. The original methods were these. Each sample was normalized by randomly selecting 1 million high-quality reads, each carrying a distinct molecular identifier. Reads with shared molecular identifiers were discarded instead of being binned into consensus sequences. MiTCR, run with a Q25 quality threshold and the strictest error-elimination algorithm, handled CDR3 identification, clonotype clustering and error correction. Lower-bound total TCR beta diversity was estimated with a nonparametric unseen species model using Euler transformation. The public reads were reprocessed in TCRdb via fastp at Q25 and MiXCR, keeping in-frame beta chains. Here each entry gathers all rows of one CDR3 protein and keeps the most common genes and DNA. TCRdb's processing, not the authors', yielded these V and J calls. In this sample the table shows about a million distinct CDR3 sequences, approximately 50% of which occur a single time. The top ten hold about a fifth of the sample.

The receptor chain draws on TRBV12-3 or TRBV12-4 and TRBJ2-1; TRBD1 fits 7 bases in the junction. This TCR was sampled from a woman aged 55 to 70 in good health. Material: blood. The CDR3 region reads CASCTGTERFF. The DNA sequence follows: TGTGCCAGCTGCACCGGGACAGAACGGTTCTTC.